These T cell receptor beta chains were read from a single sample in a study of T cells in tuberculosis. Only in-frame clones appear in the TCRdb table, and some are missing; sequencing was by immunoSEQ multiplex PCR. The sample includes 20,000 to 25,000 clones, about 97% of them seen just once. The sequenced material came from PBMCs. Receptors were obtained from a donor aged 10 to 29 with latent tuberculosis or without tuberculosis infection. Each CDR3 is given with its conserved first and last residue. The D gene is left open where the match is weak. The listing skips clone size in some rows; elsewhere it reads once, few, many or a size class.

J: TRBJ1-5
V: TRBV25-1
D: -
size: -
DNA: TGTGCCAGCAGTGAATGGGGCCTTAATCAGCCCCAGCATTTT
CDR3: CASSEWGLNQPQHF

J: TRBJ2-1
V: TRBV11-2
D: -
size: -
DNA: TGTGCCAGCAGCATAACCGACACGCGCTTCTTC
CDR3: CASSITDTRFF

J: TRBJ1-1
V: TRBV2
D: -
size: -
DNA: TGTGCCAGCAGTGGTAGGGGGAACACTGAAGCTTTCTTT
CDR3: CASSGRGNTEAFF

J: TRBJ1-6
V: TRBV6-5
D: -
size: -
DNA: TGTGCCAGCAGAATCTTCACGTTTTCCCTATCACCCCTCCACTTT
CDR3: CASRIFTFSLSPLHF

J: TRBJ1-2
V: TRBV7-9
D: -
size: once
DNA: TGTGCCAGCAGCTTAGAAGCGACCTATGGCTACACCTTC
CDR3: CASSLEATYGYTF

J: TRBJ2-7
V: TRBV6-1
D: TRBD2
size: -
DNA: TGTGCCAGCAGTCTAGCGGGATTCTACGAGCAGTACTTC
CDR3: CASSLAGFYEQYF

J: TRBJ2-7
V: TRBV9
D: -
size: -
DNA: TGTGCCAGCAGCGTCGGGGGGCTCTACGAGCAGTACTTC
CDR3: CASSVGGLYEQYF

J: TRBJ2-7
V: TRBV11-3
D: -
size: -
DNA: TGTGCCAGCAGCTTTGGGGGGGGCAACGAGCAGTACTTC
CDR3: CASSFGGGNEQYF

J: TRBJ1-2
V: TRBV18
D: -
size: -
DNA: TGTGCCAGCTCAAGGGACATTTCGGACTATGGCTACACCTTC
CDR3: CASSRDISDYGYTF

J: TRBJ2-5
V: TRBV6-4
D: TRBD2
size: once
DNA: TGTGCCAGCAGTGGCCCTAGCGGGGGGGCGGGAGAGACCCAGTACTTC
CDR3: CASSGPSGGAGETQYF

J: TRBJ1-1
V: TRBV18
D: TRBD1
size: -
DNA: TGTGCCAGCTCACCCATAACAGGACAGGGTTTGAACACTGAAGCTTTCTTT
CDR3: CASSPITGQGLNTEAFF

J: TRBJ1-1
V: TRBV4-3
D: -
size: -
DNA: TGCGCCAGCAGCCAAGATCCGCTGGGGGCCAGGGCCGGCACTGAAGCTTTCTTT
CDR3: CASSQDPLGARAGTEAFF

J: TRBJ2-2
V: TRBV4-1
D: -
size: -
DNA: TGCGCCAGCGAGGGCGTCTCGGTTGGGGAGCTGTTTTTT
CDR3: CASEGVSVGELFF

J: TRBJ1-1
V: TRBV4-3
D: -
size: -
DNA: TGCGCCAGCAGCCAGGACCCTCGGGAGGCGAACACTGAAGCTTTCTTT
CDR3: CASSQDPREANTEAFF

J: TRBJ1-2
V: TRBV19
D: TRBD1
size: once
DNA: TGTGCCAGTAGTCATCGGACAGGGAGGTCGGAATATGGCTACACCTTC
CDR3: CASSHRTGRSEYGYTF

J: TRBJ2-3
V: TRBV5-6
D: TRBD2
size: few
DNA: TGTGCCAGCAGCTTGGTGCCTCTAGCGGGGGCCACAGATACGCAGTATTTT
CDR3: CASSLVPLAGATDTQYF

J: TRBJ2-3
V: TRBV9
D: -
size: -
DNA: TGTGCCAGCAGCGCCACCCTAGGTAGCACAGATACGCAGTATTTT
CDR3: CASSATLGSTDTQYF

J: TRBJ2-3
V: TRBV4-1
D: -
size: hyperexpanded
DNA: TGCGCCAGCAGCCAAGATGTGCTACGCACAGATACGCAGTATTTT
CDR3: CASSQDVLRTDTQYF

J: TRBJ1-3
V: TRBV10-1
D: TRBD1
size: -
DNA: TGCGCCAGCAGTGAGTCGCCACCCGGGACAGCTGGAAACACCATATATTTT
CDR3: CASSESPPGTAGNTIYF

J: TRBJ2-2
V: TRBV27
D: -
size: -
DNA: TGTGCCAGCAGTTTAATCCCAGGGAACACCGGGGAGCTGTTTTTT
CDR3: CASSLIPGNTGELFF

J: TRBJ1-1
V: TRBV4-1
D: -
size: -
DNA: TGCGCCAGCAGCCAAGAAGGGGGTAGTGGTGCTGAAGCTTTCTTT
CDR3: CASSQEGGSGAEAFF

J: TRBJ2-7
V: TRBV11-3
D: -
size: -
DNA: TGTGCCAGCAGCTTCTCAACCCTTTCAACGAACAGTGACGAGCAGTACTTC
CDR3: CASSFSTLSTNSDEQYF

J: TRBJ1-1
V: TRBV6-6
D: -
size: -
DNA: TGTGCCAGCACTATTACACGGGCGGGGCCTACTGAAGCTTTCTTT
CDR3: CASTITRAGPTEAFF

J: TRBJ2-7
V: TRBV7-3
D: TRBD2
size: -
DNA: TGTGCCAGCAGCTTCGGAGCGGGGGGGCCCTACGAGCAGTACTTC
CDR3: CASSFGAGGPYEQYF

J: TRBJ2-7
V: TRBV5-4
D: TRBD2
size: -
DNA: TGTGCCAGCAGCCGCTCCGGGCGGGAGCCCCCCGAGCAGTACTTC
CDR3: CASSRSGREPPEQYF

J: TRBJ2-1
V: TRBV9
D: -
size: -
DNA: TGTGCCAGCAGCGCCCCCGTGGAGAGAGTGGGGGGGCCCGTCAATGAGCAGTTCTTC
CDR3: CASSAPVERVGGPVNEQFF

J: TRBJ2-2
V: TRBV9
D: -
size: -
DNA: TGTGCCAGCAGCCACCCGGGAGGGACAGGGTTAAGTATAGATATCACCGGGGAGCTGTTTTTT
CDR3: CASSHPGGTGLSIDITGELFF